These T cell receptor beta chains were read from a single sample in a study of T cell changes during pregnancy in multiple sclerosis. Sequenced by immunoSEQ multiplex PCR; TCRdb stores in-frame clones only, minus some. Of under 60,000 clones detected, around 94% appear once; the ten largest clones hold approximately 0.31%. The material sequenced was CD4+ T cells from peripheral blood mononuclear cells, taken in the third trimester of pregnancy. The receptor source for this set is a female donor with multiple sclerosis, enrolled in a pregnancy study. The CDR3 runs from the conserved cysteine through the conserved F or W. A D gene is named only where the DNA matches it firmly. Rows may omit the clone size; those that give it use once, few, many or a size class.

v_gene: TRBV19
len: 16
j_gene: TRBJ1-5
d_gene: TRBD1
abundance: NA
CDR3nt: TGTGCCAGTAGTCTGGGACAGGGACCCCCCAATCAGCCCCAGCATTTT
CDR3aa: CASSLGQGPPNQPQHF

v_gene: TRBV29-1
len: 15
j_gene: TRBJ2-2
d_gene: TRBD2
abundance: few
CDR3nt: TGCAGCGTAACTAGCGGGGCTACGAACACCGGGGAGCTGTTTTTT
CDR3aa: CSVTSGATNTGELFF

v_gene: TRBV19
len: 16
j_gene: TRBJ2-3
d_gene: TRBD1
abundance: NA
CDR3nt: TGTGCCAGTAGTCTGCGGGACAGGGGGCTCGCAGATACGCAGTATTTT
CDR3aa: CASSLRDRGLADTQYF

v_gene: TRBV30
len: 16
j_gene: TRBJ2-1
d_gene: TRBD2
abundance: NA
CDR3nt: TGTGCCTGGAGTCGGACTAGCGGGGGGTCTGGGAATGAGCAGTTCTTC
CDR3aa: CAWSRTSGGSGNEQFF

v_gene: TRBV5-6
len: 14
j_gene: TRBJ1-2
d_gene: NA
abundance: NA
CDR3nt: TGTGCCAGCAGCTTGTCCAGACAGATCTATGGCTACACCTTC
CDR3aa: CASSLSRQIYGYTF

v_gene: TRBV6-5
len: 16
j_gene: TRBJ2-7
d_gene: TRBD2
abundance: NA
CDR3nt: TGTGCCAGCAGTTACCATGGTAGCGGGAGTAACTACGAGCAGTACTTC
CDR3aa: CASSYHGSGSNYEQYF

v_gene: TRBV9
len: 14
j_gene: TRBJ2-7
d_gene: NA
abundance: NA
CDR3nt: TGTGCCAGCAGCGTAGCGGGGGAGACCTACGAGCAGTACTTC
CDR3aa: CASSVAGETYEQYF

v_gene: TRBV4-1
len: 17
j_gene: TRBJ2-7
d_gene: NA
abundance: NA
CDR3nt: TGCGCCAGCAGCCAGCCCTATACAGGGTCCAAAGACTACGAGCAGTACTTC
CDR3aa: CASSQPYTGSKDYEQYF

v_gene: TRBV18
len: 12
j_gene: TRBJ2-3
d_gene: NA
abundance: NA
CDR3nt: TGTGCCAGCTCACCACTAGCAGATACGCAGTATTTT
CDR3aa: CASSPLADTQYF

v_gene: TRBV15
len: 13
j_gene: TRBJ1-5
d_gene: NA
abundance: NA
CDR3nt: TGTGCCACCAGCAGGGAGGGGAAACAGCCCCAGCATTTT
CDR3aa: CATSREGKQPQHF

v_gene: TRBV7-2
len: 17
j_gene: TRBJ2-3
d_gene: TRBD2
abundance: NA
CDR3nt: TGTGCCAGCAGCCGTGTGGGAGGGCTAGCGGGAGGAGATACGCAGTATTTT
CDR3aa: CASSRVGGLAGGDTQYF

v_gene: TRBV5-5
len: 18
j_gene: TRBJ2-1
d_gene: TRBD2
abundance: NA
CDR3nt: TGTGCCAGCAGCCTGAACTTAGCGGGGGCCTCTCTCTACAATGAGCAGTTCTTC
CDR3aa: CASSLNLAGASLYNEQFF

v_gene: TRBV7-2
len: 15
j_gene: TRBJ2-1
d_gene: TRBD2
abundance: NA
CDR3nt: TGTGCCAGCAGCTTGACTAGCGGGGGAAACAATGAGCAGTTCTTC
CDR3aa: CASSLTSGGNNEQFF

v_gene: TRBV5-1
len: 18
j_gene: TRBJ1-3
d_gene: NA
abundance: NA
CDR3nt: TGCGCCAGCAGCCGCGGGCTCGCCGGAGGGCTAATTGGAAACACCATATATTTT
CDR3aa: CASSRGLAGGLIGNTIYF

v_gene: TRBV18
len: 16
j_gene: TRBJ2-7
d_gene: NA
abundance: NA
CDR3nt: TGTGCCAGCTCACCAGGGCAACTAGGGTTGTCCTACGAGCAGTACTTC
CDR3aa: CASSPGQLGLSYEQYF

v_gene: TRBV7-2
len: 14
j_gene: TRBJ1-5
d_gene: NA
abundance: NA
CDR3nt: TGTGCCAGCAGCTTAGTGAGCGGGGCCCAGCCCCAGCATTTT
CDR3aa: CASSLVSGAQPQHF

v_gene: TRBV19
len: 15
j_gene: TRBJ2-4
d_gene: TRBD2
abundance: NA
CDR3nt: TGTGCCAGTAGCACTAGCGGGGCCTCTCAAAACATTCAGTACTTC
CDR3aa: CASSTSGASQNIQYF

v_gene: TRBV19
len: 19
j_gene: TRBJ2-1
d_gene: TRBD2
abundance: NA
CDR3nt: TGTGCCAGTACCCACAGTAGTGCTTGGGACGCACTAGCGTGGAATGAGCAGTTCTTC
CDR3aa: CASTHSSAWDALAWNEQFF

v_gene: TRBV6-1
len: 14
j_gene: TRBJ1-1
d_gene: TRBD1
abundance: NA
CDR3nt: TGTGCCAGCAGTGAAGGAGGGGGCGATACTGAAGCTTTCTTT
CDR3aa: CASSEGGGDTEAFF

v_gene: TRBV5-4
len: 16
j_gene: TRBJ1-1
d_gene: NA
abundance: NA
CDR3nt: TGTGCCAGCAGCCCGGGGGGGACACCGCAAAACACTGAAGCTTTCTTT
CDR3aa: CASSPGGTPQNTEAFF

v_gene: TRBV28
len: 15
j_gene: TRBJ1-1
d_gene: NA
abundance: NA
CDR3nt: TGTGCCAGCAGTTCTACCGACACCCTGAACACTGAAGCTTTCTTT
CDR3aa: CASSSTDTLNTEAFF

v_gene: TRBV7-2
len: 15
j_gene: TRBJ1-1
d_gene: TRBD1
abundance: NA
CDR3nt: TGTGCCAGCAGCTCTCGGACAGGGGCGAACACTGAAGCTTTCTTT
CDR3aa: CASSSRTGANTEAFF

v_gene: TRBV9
len: 15
j_gene: TRBJ2-3
d_gene: NA
abundance: once
CDR3nt: TGTGCCAGCAGCGTAGTAACAGGCTTTACGGATACGCAGTATTTT
CDR3aa: CASSVVTGFTDTQYF

v_gene: TRBV9
len: 13
j_gene: TRBJ1-2
d_gene: NA
abundance: once
CDR3nt: TGTGCCAGCAGCGGATGGCAGGGAGGTGGCTACACCTTC
CDR3aa: CASSGWQGGGYTF

v_gene: TRBV6-6
len: 14
j_gene: TRBJ2-3
d_gene: TRBD2
abundance: NA
CDR3nt: TGTGCCAGCAGATCTAGCGGGGGCACAGATACGCAGTATTTT
CDR3aa: CASRSSGGTDTQYF

v_gene: TRBV2
len: 15
j_gene: TRBJ2-5
d_gene: TRBD1
abundance: NA
CDR3nt: TGTGCCAGCATTGGAGACACAGGGGTCGGGGAGACCCAGTACTTC
CDR3aa: CASIGDTGVGETQYF

v_gene: TRBV6-5
len: 15
j_gene: TRBJ1-2
d_gene: TRBD1
abundance: NA
CDR3nt: TGTGCCAGCAGCCTCACAGGGGGCGTCAGCTATGGCTACACCTTC
CDR3aa: CASSLTGGVSYGYTF

v_gene: TRBV5-1
len: 14
j_gene: TRBJ2-1
d_gene: NA
abundance: NA
CDR3nt: TGCGCCAGCAGCTTGGCCTTGGGAGACAATGAGCAGTTCTTC
CDR3aa: CASSLALGDNEQFF

v_gene: TRBV18
len: 14
j_gene: TRBJ1-5
d_gene: NA
abundance: NA
CDR3nt: TGTGCCAGCTCACCAGGGAGGGGTGATCAGCCCCAGCATTTT
CDR3aa: CASSPGRGDQPQHF

v_gene: TRBV9
len: 15
j_gene: TRBJ2-3
d_gene: TRBD2
abundance: NA
CDR3nt: TGTGCCAGCAGCGTAGGCGGGGGGCCCCCCGATACGCAGTATTTT
CDR3aa: CASSVGGGPPDTQYF

v_gene: TRBV5-4
len: 15
j_gene: TRBJ2-5
d_gene: NA
abundance: NA
CDR3nt: TGTGCCAGCAGCCCCGGGGACTTCCTACAAGAGACCCAGTACTTC
CDR3aa: CASSPGDFLQETQYF

v_gene: TRBV14
len: 16
j_gene: TRBJ2-3
d_gene: TRBD2
abundance: NA
CDR3nt: TGTGCCAGCAGCCTCTATGCGGGACTATCCCTTGGTACGCAGTATTTT
CDR3aa: CASSLYAGLSLGTQYF

v_gene: TRBV14
len: 16
j_gene: TRBJ2-5
d_gene: NA
abundance: NA
CDR3nt: TGTGCCAGCAGCCAAGTAACGGGGGTCGGTCAAGAGACCCAGTACTTC
CDR3aa: CASSQVTGVGQETQYF

v_gene: TRBV6-6
len: 15
j_gene: TRBJ2-3
d_gene: NA
abundance: NA
CDR3nt: TGTGCCAGCAGTCTAAGGGGGAGGGCCACAGATACGCAGTATTTT
CDR3aa: CASSLRGRATDTQYF

v_gene: TRBV5-4
len: 16
j_gene: TRBJ2-3
d_gene: TRBD1
abundance: once
CDR3nt: TGTGCCAGCAGCTTGCAGCACAGGGGGCTGGGAGATACGCAGTATTTT
CDR3aa: CASSLQHRGLGDTQYF

v_gene: TRBV7-6
len: 13
j_gene: TRBJ1-2
d_gene: NA
abundance: NA
CDR3nt: TGTGCCAGCAGCTTATCGAGTCACTATGGCTACACCTTC
CDR3aa: CASSLSSHYGYTF

v_gene: TRBV4-3
len: 13
j_gene: TRBJ2-5
d_gene: NA
abundance: NA
CDR3nt: TGCGCCAGCAGCCAAGAGATTGAGGAGACCCAGTACTTC
CDR3aa: CASSQEIEETQYF

v_gene: TRBV5-1
len: 15
j_gene: TRBJ2-1
d_gene: TRBD1
abundance: NA
CDR3nt: TGCGCCAGCAGCATGGGACAGAGCTCCTACAATGAGCAGTTCTTC
CDR3aa: CASSMGQSSYNEQFF

v_gene: TRBV19
len: 14
j_gene: TRBJ2-3
d_gene: TRBD2
abundance: NA
CDR3nt: TGTGCCAGTAAAACTAGCGGGAGCACAGATACGCAGTATTTT
CDR3aa: CASKTSGSTDTQYF

v_gene: TRBV30
len: 14
j_gene: TRBJ2-3
d_gene: TRBD1
abundance: NA
CDR3nt: TGTGCCTGGAGTGAGGACAGGGGGCGAGATACGCAGTATTTT
CDR3aa: CAWSEDRGRDTQYF

v_gene: TRBV28
len: 16
j_gene: TRBJ1-5
d_gene: TRBD1
abundance: NA
CDR3nt: TGTGCCAGCAGCCCCACCACGGGACAGCTAAATCAGCCCCAGCATTTT
CDR3aa: CASSPTTGQLNQPQHF

v_gene: TRBV19
len: 13
j_gene: TRBJ1-5
d_gene: NA
abundance: NA
CDR3nt: TGTGCCAGTATGCCGACAGGTCCTTCGCCCCAGCATTTT
CDR3aa: CASMPTGPSPQHF

v_gene: TRBV28
len: 18
j_gene: TRBJ1-5
d_gene: TRBD1
abundance: NA
CDR3nt: TGTGCCAGCAGTCCCTCGACAGGGGCAAAATATAGCAATCAGCCCCAGCATTTT
CDR3aa: CASSPSTGAKYSNQPQHF

v_gene: TRBV2
len: 15
j_gene: TRBJ2-7
d_gene: TRBD2
abundance: once
CDR3nt: TGTGCCAGCAGTGAATGGGGAGGGGAGAGGTACGAGCAGTACTTC
CDR3aa: CASSEWGGERYEQYF

v_gene: TRBV10-1
len: 14
j_gene: TRBJ2-2
d_gene: TRBD2
abundance: NA
CDR3nt: TGCGCCACCTCTAGCGGGGAGAACACCGGGGAGCTGTTTTTT
CDR3aa: CATSSGENTGELFF